This is a list of T cell receptor beta chains from one sample in a study of CD8 T cells in ankylosing spondylitis. TCRdb passed the 5' RACE reads through MiXCR, listing each CDR3 protein once. The data contain 200,000 to 250,000 distinct CDR3 sequences, over 9.5% of them seen just once; the ten biggest clones take up about 19%. Sequencing was carried out using blood, either unsorted or a sorted T cell fraction (not recorded which). These receptor sequences come from a male donor with ankylosing spondylitis or in good health (not recorded which). Both conserved end residues are part of each CDR3. D genes are given only for firm matches. Rows may omit the clone size; those that give it use once, few, many or a size class.

v_call: TRBV24-1; d_call: .; j_call: TRBJ2-2; clone_size: many; cdr3_nt: TGTGCCACCAGTGGGAACGGGGCAGGTCATAACGCCGGGGAGCTGTTTTTT; cdr3_aa: CATSGNGAGHNAGELFF
v_call: TRBV7-9; d_call: .; j_call: TRBJ1-2; clone_size: many; cdr3_nt: TGTGCCAGCAGCTTAGTATCGGGACAAGCTTTTAACTATGGCTACACCTTC; cdr3_aa: CASSLVSGQAFNYGYTF
v_call: TRBV18; d_call: .; j_call: TRBJ1-5; clone_size: many; cdr3_nt: TGTGCCAGCTCACCACGAAGGGACACCGATCAGCCCCAGCATTTT; cdr3_aa: CASSPRRDTDQPQHF
v_call: TRBV5-8; d_call: TRBD1; j_call: TRBJ1-6; clone_size: .; cdr3_nt: TGTGCCAGCAACTTAGCCGGGACAGGGGAAAATCCCCTCCACTTT; cdr3_aa: CASNLAGTGENPLHF
v_call: TRBV28; d_call: .; j_call: TRBJ2-1; clone_size: .; cdr3_nt: TGTGCCAGCAGGGAGGACTATGCGCGTAACAATGAGCAGTTCTTC; cdr3_aa: CASREDYARNNEQFF
v_call: TRBV7-2; d_call: TRBD1; j_call: TRBJ2-5; clone_size: few; cdr3_nt: TGTGCCAGCAGCCGATTGGACAGGGGAGGGGAAGAGACCCAGTACTTC; cdr3_aa: CASSRLDRGGEETQYF
v_call: TRBV20-1; d_call: .; j_call: TRBJ2-5; clone_size: .; cdr3_nt: TGCAGTGATGACGGGGAGGAGACCCAGTACTTC; cdr3_aa: CSDDGEETQYF
v_call: TRBV5-6; d_call: .; j_call: TRBJ2-5; clone_size: .; cdr3_nt: TGTGCCAGCTCTACCCTAGCAGCGGAGACCCAGTACTTC; cdr3_aa: CASSTLAAETQYF
v_call: TRBV2; d_call: TRBD2; j_call: TRBJ2-3; clone_size: few; cdr3_nt: TGTGCCAGCAGGGGCGGGGGAGGAGATACGCAGTATTTT; cdr3_aa: CASRGGGGDTQYF
v_call: TRBV7-9; d_call: .; j_call: TRBJ2-2; clone_size: few; cdr3_nt: TGTGCCAGCAGCTTAATTGTTACCCGGAACACCGGGGAGCTGTTTTTT; cdr3_aa: CASSLIVTRNTGELFF
v_call: TRBV7-9; d_call: .; j_call: TRBJ2-1; clone_size: many; cdr3_nt: TGTGCCAGCAGCTTAGCTGGTGGCAGTTGGGGGCAGTTCTTC; cdr3_aa: CASSLAGGSWGQFF
v_call: TRBV29-1; d_call: .; j_call: TRBJ1-2; clone_size: .; cdr3_nt: TGCAGCGTTGAGGAAAACTATGGCTACACCTTC; cdr3_aa: CSVEENYGYTF
v_call: TRBV27; d_call: TRBD1; j_call: TRBJ1-5; clone_size: many; cdr3_nt: TGTGCCAGCAGCCTAACCGGGACAGCAGTCTTGCCCCAGCATTTT; cdr3_aa: CASSLTGTAVLPQHF
v_call: TRBV5-1; d_call: .; j_call: TRBJ2-7; clone_size: few; cdr3_nt: TGCGCCAGCAGCGGCAGGGTTGGGGGTACCTCCTACGAGCAGTACTTC; cdr3_aa: CASSGRVGGTSYEQYF
v_call: TRBV7-3; d_call: .; j_call: TRBJ2-3; clone_size: many; cdr3_nt: TGTGCCAGCAGCGACCAGGGGAGCACAGATACGCAGTATTTT; cdr3_aa: CASSDQGSTDTQYF
v_call: TRBV7-9; d_call: .; j_call: TRBJ1-1; clone_size: many; cdr3_nt: TGTGCCAGCAGCCCTACAGGGCGTAACACTGAAGCTTTCTTT; cdr3_aa: CASSPTGRNTEAFF
v_call: TRBV18; d_call: .; j_call: TRBJ2-7; clone_size: few; cdr3_nt: TGTGCCAGCTCACCATCGACGGGGCTAATCTACGAGCAGTACTTC; cdr3_aa: CASSPSTGLIYEQYF
v_call: TRBV2; d_call: .; j_call: TRBJ2-4; clone_size: .; cdr3_nt: TGTGCCAGCAAGCCGGATTCCCTAGCCAAAAACATTCAGTACTTC; cdr3_aa: CASKPDSLAKNIQYF
v_call: TRBV20-1; d_call: TRBD1; j_call: TRBJ2-1; clone_size: many; cdr3_nt: TGCAGTGCCACCAGCACAGGGGTCTACAATGAGCAGTTCTTC; cdr3_aa: CSATSTGVYNEQFF
v_call: TRBV7-8; d_call: TRBD1; j_call: TRBJ1-4; clone_size: .; cdr3_nt: TGTGCCAGCAGCATGGGGACAGGCCGTAATGAAAAACTGTTTTTT; cdr3_aa: CASSMGTGRNEKLFF
v_call: TRBV27; d_call: TRBD1; j_call: TRBJ2-6; clone_size: few; cdr3_nt: TGTGCCACCCTCCTTTACGGGACAGGGGCCGGGGCCAACGTCCTGACTTTC; cdr3_aa: CATLLYGTGAGANVLTF
v_call: TRBV7-2; d_call: TRBD2; j_call: TRBJ2-7; clone_size: many; cdr3_nt: TGTGCCAGCAGCCCAGCGGGGGGGTTGCTCGAGCAGTACTTC; cdr3_aa: CASSPAGGLLEQYF
v_call: TRBV7-2; d_call: TRBD1; j_call: TRBJ1-2; clone_size: .; cdr3_nt: TGTGCCAGCAGCTACTATGGACAGGATCCAGGCTACACCTTC; cdr3_aa: CASSYYGQDPGYTF
v_call: TRBV28; d_call: TRBD1; j_call: TRBJ2-2; clone_size: many; cdr3_nt: TGTGCCAGCAATGAACAGGGGAGAAACACCGGGGAGCTGTTTTTT; cdr3_aa: CASNEQGRNTGELFF
v_call: TRBV12-3/TRBV12-4; d_call: .; j_call: TRBJ2-2; clone_size: few; cdr3_nt: TGTGCCAGCAGTTTTATAGGCGGGGTAGACACCGGGGAGCTGTTTTTT; cdr3_aa: CASSFIGGVDTGELFF
v_call: TRBV12-3/TRBV12-4; d_call: .; j_call: TRBJ1-4; clone_size: many; cdr3_nt: TGTGCCAGCAGTTTAGCGCTCTCCACAACTAATGAAAAACTGTTTTTT; cdr3_aa: CASSLALSTTNEKLFF
v_call: TRBV20-1; d_call: .; j_call: TRBJ2-1; clone_size: many; cdr3_nt: TGCAGTGCTAGGGCTGGCCCTGGCAGTGAGCAGTTCTTC; cdr3_aa: CSARAGPGSEQFF
v_call: TRBV20-1; d_call: .; j_call: TRBJ2-5; clone_size: .; cdr3_nt: TGCAGTGCTAGAGATAGCGAAGGGTCGGGAGAGACCCAGTACTTC; cdr3_aa: CSARDSEGSGETQYF
v_call: TRBV7-3; d_call: .; j_call: TRBJ2-2; clone_size: many; cdr3_nt: TGTGCCAGCAGCTCAACGAACACCGGGGAGCTGTTTTTT; cdr3_aa: CASSSTNTGELFF
v_call: TRBV11-2; d_call: TRBD1; j_call: TRBJ2-1; clone_size: many; cdr3_nt: TGTGCCAGCAGACCGACAGGGTATACTGAGCAGTTCTTC; cdr3_aa: CASRPTGYTEQFF
v_call: TRBV5-8; d_call: .; j_call: TRBJ1-2; clone_size: many; cdr3_nt: TGTGCCAGCAGCTTGTTAAATAACTATGGCTACACCTTC; cdr3_aa: CASSLLNNYGYTF
v_call: TRBV5-6; d_call: .; j_call: TRBJ1-4; clone_size: many; cdr3_nt: TGTGCCAGCAGCTTAAACAGATTGAGGGAAAAACTGTTTTTT; cdr3_aa: CASSLNRLREKLFF
v_call: TRBV19; d_call: .; j_call: TRBJ1-4; clone_size: .; cdr3_nt: TGTGCCAGTAGTATAGGGACTGACACCTGGAAACTGTTTTTT; cdr3_aa: CASSIGTDTWKLFF
v_call: TRBV20-1; d_call: .; j_call: TRBJ2-5; clone_size: few; cdr3_nt: TGCAGTGCTATGCCTGGGCTAGCGAGGATCCAAGAGACCCAGTACTTC; cdr3_aa: CSAMPGLARIQETQYF
v_call: TRBV25-1; d_call: .; j_call: TRBJ2-5; clone_size: .; cdr3_nt: TGTGCCAGCAGTGGGGCCAGGGAGACCCAGTACTTC; cdr3_aa: CASSGARETQYF
v_call: TRBV7-2; d_call: .; j_call: TRBJ2-3; clone_size: many; cdr3_nt: TGTGCCAGCAGCCTTTCCGGGTTCCACACAGATACGCAGTATTTT; cdr3_aa: CASSLSGFHTDTQYF